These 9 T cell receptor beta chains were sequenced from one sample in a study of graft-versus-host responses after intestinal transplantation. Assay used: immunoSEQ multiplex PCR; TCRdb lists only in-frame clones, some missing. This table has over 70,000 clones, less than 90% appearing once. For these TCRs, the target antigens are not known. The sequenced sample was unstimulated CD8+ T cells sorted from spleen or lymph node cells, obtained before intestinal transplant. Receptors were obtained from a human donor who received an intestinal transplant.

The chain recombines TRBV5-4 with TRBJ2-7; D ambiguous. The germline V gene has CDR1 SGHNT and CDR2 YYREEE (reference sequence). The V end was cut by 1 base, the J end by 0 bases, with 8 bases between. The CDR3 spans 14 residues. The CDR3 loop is CASSLTVTSYEQYF. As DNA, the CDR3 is TGTGCCAGCAGCTTGACGGTCACCTCCTACGAGCAGTACTTC.

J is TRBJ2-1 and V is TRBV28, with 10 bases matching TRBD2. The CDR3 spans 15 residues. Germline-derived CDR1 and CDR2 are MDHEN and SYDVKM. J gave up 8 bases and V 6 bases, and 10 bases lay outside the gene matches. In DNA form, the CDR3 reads TGTGCCAGCAGCACCCCTAGCGGGAGTACGCATGAGCAGTTCTTC. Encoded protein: CASSTPSGSTHEQFF.

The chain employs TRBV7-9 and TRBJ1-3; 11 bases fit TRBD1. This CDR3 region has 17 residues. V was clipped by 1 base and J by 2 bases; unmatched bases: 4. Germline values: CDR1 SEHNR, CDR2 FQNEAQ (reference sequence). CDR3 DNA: TGTGCCAGCAGCTTAGTGGGGACAGGGGGACCTGGAAACACCATATATTTT. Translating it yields CASSLVGTGGPGNTIYF.

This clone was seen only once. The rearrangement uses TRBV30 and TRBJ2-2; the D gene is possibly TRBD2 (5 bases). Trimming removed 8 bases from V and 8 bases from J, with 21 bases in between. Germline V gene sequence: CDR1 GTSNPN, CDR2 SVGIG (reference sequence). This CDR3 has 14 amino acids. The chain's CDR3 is CAREPGSSGGELFF. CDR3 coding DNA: TGTGCCCGCGAGCCGGGGAGTTCAGGAGGGGAGCTGTTTTTT. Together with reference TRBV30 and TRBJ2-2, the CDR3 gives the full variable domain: SQTIHQWPATLVQPVGSPLSLECTVEGTSNPNLYWYRQAAGRGLQLLFYSVGIGQISSEVPQNLSASRPQDRQFILSSKKLLLSDSGFYLCAREPGSSGGELFFGEGSRLTVL.

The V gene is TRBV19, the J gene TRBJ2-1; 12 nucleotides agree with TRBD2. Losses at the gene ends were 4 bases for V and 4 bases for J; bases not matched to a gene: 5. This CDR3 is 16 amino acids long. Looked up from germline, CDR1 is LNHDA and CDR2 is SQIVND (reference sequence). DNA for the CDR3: TGTGCCAGTAGTACGACTAGCGGGAGACAATACAATGAGCAGTTCTTC. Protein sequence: CASSTTSGRQYNEQFF.

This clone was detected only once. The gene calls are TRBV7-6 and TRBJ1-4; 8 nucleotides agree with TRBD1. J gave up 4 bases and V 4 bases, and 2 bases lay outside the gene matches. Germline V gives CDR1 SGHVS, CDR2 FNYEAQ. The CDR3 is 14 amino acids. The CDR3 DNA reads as TGTGCCAGCAGCTCGGACAGGGTTAATGAAAAACTGTTTTTT. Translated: CASSSDRVNEKLFF.

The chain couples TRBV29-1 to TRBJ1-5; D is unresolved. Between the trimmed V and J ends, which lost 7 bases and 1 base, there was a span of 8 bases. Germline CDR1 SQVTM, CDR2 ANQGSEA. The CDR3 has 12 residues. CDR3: CSASDSNQPQHF. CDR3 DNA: TGCAGCGCTTCGGACAGCAATCAGCCCCAGCATTTT. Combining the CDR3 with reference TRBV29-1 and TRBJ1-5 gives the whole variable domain SAVISQKPSRDICQRGTSLTIQCQVDSQVTMMFWYRQQPGQSLTLIATANQGSEATYESGFVIDKFPISRPNLTFSTLTVSNMSPEDSSIYLCSASDSNQPQHFGDGTRLSIL.

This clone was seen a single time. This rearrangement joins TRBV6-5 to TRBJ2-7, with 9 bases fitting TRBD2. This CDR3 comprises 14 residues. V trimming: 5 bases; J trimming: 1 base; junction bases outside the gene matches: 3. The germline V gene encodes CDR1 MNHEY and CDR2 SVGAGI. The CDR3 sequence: CASSVAGESYEQYF. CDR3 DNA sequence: TGTGCCAGCAGTGTAGCGGGAGAATCCTACGAGCAGTACTTC.

CDR3 sequence: CASSTVRPRYSPLHF. In DNA, the CDR3 is TGTGCCAGCAGTACCGTTAGGCCGCGTTATTCACCCCTCCACTTT. The gene calls are TRBV6-5 and TRBJ1-6; D gene ambiguous. The CDR3 length is 15 residues. The V end was cut by 5 bases, the J end by 8 bases, with 16 bases between. Germline CDR1 reads MNHEY; CDR2 reads SVGAGI.